This entry lists 21 T cell receptor beta chains sequenced from one sample in a study of identical twins. MiXCR was run by TCRdb on the 5' RACE reads, yielding one entry per CDR3 protein. This table holds 400,000 to 550,000 distinct CDR3 sequences, less than 25% found once. This sample also appeared in a second study, on T cells expressing NK-cell markers.

What was sequenced was CD4+ T cells sorted from blood. These receptors were taken from a woman between 18 and 29 years old in good health.

As regards this clonotype: An end of the junction differs from the germline gene, which may be a read error. This chain joins TRBV7-7 and TRBJ2-3, with 9 nucleotides matching TRBD2. The length of the CDR3 is 19 residues. Germline assignment: CDR1 SSHAT and CDR2 FNYEAQ (reference sequence). The CDR3 loop reads CASSLWPGSGGNPPATQYF. CDR3 sequence (DNA): TGTGCTAGCAGCTTATGGCCCGGGAGCGGGGGGAACCCGCCGGCTACGCAGTATTTT. The whole variable domain, remainder taken from reference TRBV7-7 and TRBJ2-3, is GAGVSQSPRYKVTKRGQDVTLRCDPISSHATLYWYQQALGQGPEFLTYFNYEAQPDKSGLPSDRFSAERPEGSISTLTIQRTEQRDSAMYRCASSLWPGSGGNPPATQYFGPGTRLTVL.

The CDR3 protein is CSARDPDRAYEQYF. The DNA of the CDR3 is TGCAGTGCTAGAGATCCCGACAGAGCCTACGAGCAGTACTTC. The chain joins TRBV20-1 to TRBJ2-7, with a possible D match to TRBD1 (5 bases). The V end was cut by 0 bases, the J end by 2 bases, with 11 bases between. CDR1 and CDR2 (germline): DFQATT, SNEGSKA (reference sequence). The CDR3 consists of 14 residues.

The chain combines TRBV7-9 with TRBJ1-5; no clear D. The germline V gene has CDR1 SEHNR and CDR2 FQNEAQ (reference sequence). V was trimmed by 3 bases and J by 4 bases, leaving 7 bases between them. The CDR3 consists of 13 residues. For the CDR3, the DNA is TGTGCCAGCAGCTTGCGGCTAAATCAGCCCCAGCATTTT. It encodes CASSLRLNQPQHF. Full variable domain (outside the CDR3, taken from reference TRBV7-9 and TRBJ1-5): DTGVSQNPRHKITKRGQNVTFRCDPISEHNRLYWYRQTLGQGPEFLTYFQNEAQLEKSRLLSDRFSAERPKGSFSTLEIQRTEQGDSAMYLCASSLRLNQPQHFGDGTRLSIL.

CDR3 protein: CSVETGTATYEQYF. In DNA, the CDR3 is TGCAGCGTCGAGACCGGGACTGCAACCTACGAGCAGTACTTC. The rearrangement links TRBV29-1 to TRBJ2-7; TRBD2 is a possible D gene (6 bases). The CDR3 has 14 amino acids. Trimming shortened V by 6 bases and J by 2 bases, and 17 bases separated the two germline ends. The germline CDR1 and CDR2 sequences are SQVTM and ANQGSEA.

The sample holds a few counts of this clonotype. The chain uses TRBV20-1 and TRBJ2-5; no firm D call. Germline loops: CDR1 DFQATT, CDR2 SNEGSKA (reference sequence). CDR3 size: 11 residues. Between the trimmed V and J ends, which lost 5 bases and 5 bases, there was a span of 9 bases. In DNA, the CDR3 is TGCAGTGCTCAAATAGGGGAGACCCAGTACTTC. As protein: CSAQIGETQYF.

This clonotype was observed a handful of times. The CDR3 region has the DNA TGCAGTGCTAGAGATCCCCTCTACGAGCAGTACTTC. It yields the protein CSARDPLYEQYF. The rearrangement joins TRBV20-1 to TRBJ2-7; D unclear. This CDR3 spans 12 amino acids. V was pared by 0 bases and J by 3 bases, with 6 bases between. The germline V gene has CDR1 DFQATT and CDR2 SNEGSKA (reference sequence).

This clonotype was found a few times. The chain employs TRBV10-3 and TRBJ2-7, with D perhaps being TRBD1 or TRBD2 (5 bases each). CDR1 ENHRY and CDR2 SYGVKD come from the germline V gene. The V end was cut by 8 bases, the J end by 4 bases, with 15 bases between. The CDR3 contains 13 residues. The CDR3 loop is CAIGSRVGYEQYF. The CDR3 region has the DNA TGTGCCATCGGGAGCAGGGTGGGATACGAGCAGTACTTC.

This chain uses TRBV29-1 with TRBJ2-5; weak D call: TRBD2 (6 bases). CDR1 SQVTM and CDR2 ANQGSEA come from the germline V gene. V lost 6 bases and J 4 bases, leaving 24 bases between the germline ends. CDR3 size: 16 residues. CDR3 DNA sequence: TGCAGCGTCCAACCTAACGGGGCGGGGATCCGAGAGACCCAGTACTTC. Its translation is CSVQPNGAGIRETQYF.

This clonotype was counted a few times. The chain joins TRBV20-1 to TRBJ2-1; 7 bases fit TRBD2. This CDR3 region has 15 residues. The J segment lost 2 bases and the V segment lost 3 bases, leaving 7 bases of the junction unmatched. Germline lookup yields CDR1 DFQATT and CDR2 SNEGSKA (reference sequence). For the CDR3, the DNA is TGCAGTGCTAGGGGGGTAGCGGGCACCTACAATGAGCAGTTCTTC. This sequence encodes CSARGVAGTYNEQFF.

This clonotype appeared a few times. The chain combines TRBV7-8 with TRBJ1-2; D not certain. CDR1 and CDR2 from the germline V gene are SGHVS and FQNEAQ. V lost 2 bases and J 1 base, leaving 2 bases between the germline ends. The CDR3 is made up of 12 amino acids. The CDR3 sequence: CASSLHNYGYTF. The CDR3, as DNA: TGTGCCAGCAGCTTACATAACTATGGCTACACCTTC. Combining the CDR3 with reference TRBV7-8 and TRBJ1-2 gives the whole variable domain GAGVSQSPRYKVAKRGQDVALRCDPISGHVSLFWYQQALGQGPEFLTYFQNEAQLDKSGLPSDRFFAERPEGSVSTLKIQRTQQEDSAVYLCASSLHNYGYTFGSGTRLTVV.

This chain joins TRBV7-8 and TRBJ2-3; 7 positions match TRBD2. The CDR3 spans 15 residues. Trimming cost V 5 bases and J 4 bases; bases outside gene matches: 9. CDR1 is SGHVS and CDR2 is FQNEAQ in the germline V gene. For the CDR3, the DNA is TGTGCCAGCAGCCTCATAGGGCGGGAGTCAGATACGCAGTATTTT. Translation gives CASSLIGRESDTQYF.

The rearrangement joins TRBV19 to TRBJ2-5, with TRBD2 matching over 8 bases. Trimming at V came to 8 bases and at J to 5 bases, leaving 10 bases not matched to a gene. The CDR3 has 14 amino acids. Germline CDR1 LNHDA, CDR2 SQIVND (reference sequence). CDR3 in amino acids: CASGRGGLGETQYF. CDR3 DNA sequence: TGTGCCAGTGGACGGGGGGGCCTGGGGGAGACCCAGTACTTC.

In its sample, this clonotype was seen many times. The chain carries TRBV12-3 or TRBV12-4 and TRBJ2-3; D is uncertain. Deletions cut 6 bases from V and 1 base from J, with 11 bases between. The CDR3 length is 14 residues. CDR3 sequence reads: CASRYRVGTDTQYF. The CDR3 nucleotides read TGTGCCAGCAGGTATAGGGTTGGCACAGATACGCAGTATTTT.

Concerning this clonotype: A read error may explain this, as a much larger clone is one base away. The genes are TRBV7-6 and TRBJ2-7, with TRBD1 as a possible D gene (5 bases). CDR1 SGHVS and CDR2 FNYEAQ come from the germline V gene. CDR3 length: 13 amino acids. DNA of the CDR3: TGTTCCAGCAGCCCACAGGCGTTCTACGAGCAGTACTTC. Its protein product is CSSSPQAFYEQYF.

A few counts support this clonotype. This chain links TRBV12-3 or TRBV12-4 with TRBJ1-2, with TRBD1 identical over 8 bases. V shed 4 bases, J shed 4 bases, and the junction held 8 bases outside the gene matches. CDR3 length: 15 amino acids. The DNA for the CDR3 is TGTGCCAGCAGTTCCCTCGGACAGGGCGGCTATGGCTACACCTTC. Translated: CASSSLGQGGYGYTF.

This clonotype was observed a few times. This chain uses TRBV18 with TRBJ1-1, with 8 bases lining up with TRBD1. This CDR3 contains 15 residues. Germline-derived CDR1 and CDR2 are KGHSH and LQKENI. J lost 4 bases, V lost 3 bases, and 7 bases had no gene match. The CDR3 sequence: CASSPRGLESTEAFF. CDR3 in DNA: TGTGCCAGCTCACCCAGGGGGCTTGAAAGCACTGAAGCTTTCTTT.

There are a few counts of this clonotype. The rearrangement joins TRBV10-3 to TRBJ1-1; D gene uncertain. CDR1 is ENHRY and CDR2 is SYGVKD in the germline V gene. The V gene lost 3 bases and the J gene lost 7 bases, with 9 bases spanning the gap. The CDR3 totals 12 residues. DNA for the CDR3: TGTGCCATCAGTGAAGGCGGGATTGAAGCTTTCTTT. Its translation: CAISEGGIEAFF.

The V and J genes are TRBV7-9 and TRBJ2-7, with 9 bases fitting TRBD2. CDR1 and CDR2 (germline): SEHNR, FQNEAQ (reference sequence). Germline trimming cut 2 bases from V and 2 bases from J; bases unmatched to any gene: 4. CDR3 size: 15 residues. The CDR3 spells CASSLRTSVTYEQYF. CDR3 sequence (DNA): TGTGCCAGCAGCTTACGGACTAGCGTAACCTACGAGCAGTACTTC.

The chain has TRBV30 and TRBJ2-1; 7 nucleotides match TRBD2. Germline values: CDR1 GTSNPN, CDR2 SVGIG (reference sequence). The CDR3 runs to 16 residues. Germline trimming cut 0 bases from V and 4 bases from J; bases unmatched to any gene: 9. CDR3 region: CAWSVRASGTYNEQFF. The CDR3, as DNA: TGTGCCTGGAGTGTACGAGCTAGCGGAACTTACAATGAGCAGTTCTTC. Drawing the rest from reference TRBV30 and TRBJ2-1, the complete variable domain is SQTIHQWPATLVQPVGSPLSLECTVEGTSNPNLYWYRQAAGRGLQLLFYSVGIGQISSEVPQNLSASRPQDRQFILSSKKLLLSDSGFYLCAWSVRASGTYNEQFFGPGTRLTVL.

This clonotype was recorded a few times. This sequence joins TRBV7-8 and TRBJ2-7; 11 bases fit TRBD1. Germline V gene sequence: CDR1 SGHVS, CDR2 FQNEAQ. The trim removed 2 bases at V and 1 base at J, leaving 7 bases unmatched. This CDR3 region has 17 residues. CDR3 DNA: TGTGCCAGCAGCTTACTTTGGACAGGGGGCTTGTCCTACGAGCAGTACTTC. Protein sequence: CASSLLWTGGLSYEQYF. The full variable domain, completed using reference TRBV7-8 and TRBJ2-7, is GAGVSQSPRYKVAKRGQDVALRCDPISGHVSLFWYQQALGQGPEFLTYFQNEAQLDKSGLPSDRFFAERPEGSVSTLKIQRTQQEDSAVYLCASSLLWTGGLSYEQYFGPGTRLTVT.

The genes are TRBV27 and TRBJ1-2; a possible D gene is TRBD1 (5 bases). From germline, CDR1 is MNHEY and CDR2 SMNVEV (reference sequence). The CDR3 is made up of 13 amino acids. The ends were cut back, 3 bases at V and 7 bases at J, with 12 bases in the middle. CDR3 sequence: CASSFGGGAGYTF. DNA of the CDR3: TGTGCCAGCAGTTTTGGCGGAGGGGCTGGCTACACCTTC.